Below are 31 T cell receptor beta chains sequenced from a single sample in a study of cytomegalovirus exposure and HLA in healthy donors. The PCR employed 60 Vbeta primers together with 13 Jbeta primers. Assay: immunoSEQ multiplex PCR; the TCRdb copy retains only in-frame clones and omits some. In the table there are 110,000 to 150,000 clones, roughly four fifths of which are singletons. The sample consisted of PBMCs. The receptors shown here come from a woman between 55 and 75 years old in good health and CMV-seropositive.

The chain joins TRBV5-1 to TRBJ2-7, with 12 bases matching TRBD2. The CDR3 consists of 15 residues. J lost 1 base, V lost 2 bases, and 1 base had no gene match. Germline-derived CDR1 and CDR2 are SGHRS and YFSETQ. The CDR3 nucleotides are TGCGCCAGCAGCTTTGGGACTAGCGGGTCCTACGAGCAGTACTTC. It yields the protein CASSFGTSGSYEQYF.

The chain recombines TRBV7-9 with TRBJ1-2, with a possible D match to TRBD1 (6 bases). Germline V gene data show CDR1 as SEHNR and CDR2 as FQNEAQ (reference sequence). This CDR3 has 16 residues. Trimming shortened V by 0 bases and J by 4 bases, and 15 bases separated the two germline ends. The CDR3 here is CASSLATGTFIYGYTF. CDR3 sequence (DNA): TGTGCCAGCAGCTTAGCGACAGGCACGTTTATCTATGGCTACACCTTC.

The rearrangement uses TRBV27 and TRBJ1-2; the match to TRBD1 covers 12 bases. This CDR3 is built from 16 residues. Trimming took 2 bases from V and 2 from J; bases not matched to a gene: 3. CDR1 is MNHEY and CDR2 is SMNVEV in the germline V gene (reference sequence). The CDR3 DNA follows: TGTGCCAGCAGTTTAACCGGGACAGGGGGCAACTATGGCTACACCTTC. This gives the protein CASSLTGTGGNYGYTF.

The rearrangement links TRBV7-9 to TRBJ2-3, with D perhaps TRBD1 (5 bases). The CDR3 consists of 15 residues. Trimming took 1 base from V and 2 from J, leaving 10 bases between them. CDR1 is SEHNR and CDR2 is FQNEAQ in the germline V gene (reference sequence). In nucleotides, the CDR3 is TGTGCCAGCAGCTTAGGGGGCTTCCCCACAGATACGCAGTATTTT. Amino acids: CASSLGGFPTDTQYF.

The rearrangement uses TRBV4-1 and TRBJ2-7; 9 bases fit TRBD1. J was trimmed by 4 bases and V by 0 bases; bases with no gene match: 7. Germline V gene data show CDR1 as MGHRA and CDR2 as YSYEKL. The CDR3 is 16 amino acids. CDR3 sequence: CASSQDTQGAQYEQYF. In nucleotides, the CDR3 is TGCGCCAGCAGCCAAGATACACAGGGGGCGCAGTACGAGCAGTACTTC.

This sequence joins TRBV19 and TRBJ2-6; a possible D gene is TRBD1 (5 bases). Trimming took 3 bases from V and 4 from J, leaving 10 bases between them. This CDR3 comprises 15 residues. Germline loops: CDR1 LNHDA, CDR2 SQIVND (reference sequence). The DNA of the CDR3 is TGTGCCAGTAGTATTTCAGGGCTGGGGGCCAACGTCCTGACTTTC. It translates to CASSISGLGANVLTF.

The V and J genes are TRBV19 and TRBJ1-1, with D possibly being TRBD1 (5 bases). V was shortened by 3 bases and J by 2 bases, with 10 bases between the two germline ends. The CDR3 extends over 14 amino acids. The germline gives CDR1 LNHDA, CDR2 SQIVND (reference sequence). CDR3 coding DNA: TGTGCCAGTAGTATGGGAGGGGTCAACACTGAAGCTTTCTTT. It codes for CASSMGGVNTEAFF. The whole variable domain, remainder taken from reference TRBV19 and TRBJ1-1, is DGGITQSPKYLFRKEGQNVTLSCEQNLNHDAMYWYRQDPGQGLRLIYYSQIVNDFQKGDIAEGYSVSREKKESFPLTVTSAQKNPTAFYLCASSMGGVNTEAFFGQGTRLTVV.

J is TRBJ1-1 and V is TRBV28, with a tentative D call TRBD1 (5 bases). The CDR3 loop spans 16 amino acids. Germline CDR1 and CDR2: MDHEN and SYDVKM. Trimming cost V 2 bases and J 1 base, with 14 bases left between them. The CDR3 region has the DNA TGTGCCAGCAGTTTACAAGGGGCCACTAAGAACACTGAAGCTTTCTTT. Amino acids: CASSLQGATKNTEAFF.

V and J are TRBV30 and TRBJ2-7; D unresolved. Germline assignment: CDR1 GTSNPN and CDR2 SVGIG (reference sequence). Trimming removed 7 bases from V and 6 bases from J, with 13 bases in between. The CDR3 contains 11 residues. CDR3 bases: TGTGCCTACCGGCTAGTCGCCGAGCAGTACTTC. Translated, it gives CAYRLVAEQYF.

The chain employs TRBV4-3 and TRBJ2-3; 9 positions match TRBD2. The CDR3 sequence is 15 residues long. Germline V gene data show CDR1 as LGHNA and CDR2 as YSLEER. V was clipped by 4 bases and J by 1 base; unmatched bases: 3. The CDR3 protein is CASSPRTSGTDTQYF. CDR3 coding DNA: TGCGCCAGCAGCCCCCGGACTAGCGGCACAGATACGCAGTATTTT.

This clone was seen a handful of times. In DNA, the CDR3 is TGTGCCAGCAGCCCCGGTGTGGCTAGCGCTTACAATGAGCAGTTCTTC. Translated, it gives CASSPGVASAYNEQFF. The chain has TRBV7-3 and TRBJ2-1; D is possibly TRBD2 (6 bases). In germline, CDR1 is SGHTA, CDR2 FQGTGA. There are 16 residues in the CDR3. The ends were cut back, 5 bases at V and 4 bases at J, with 18 bases in the middle.

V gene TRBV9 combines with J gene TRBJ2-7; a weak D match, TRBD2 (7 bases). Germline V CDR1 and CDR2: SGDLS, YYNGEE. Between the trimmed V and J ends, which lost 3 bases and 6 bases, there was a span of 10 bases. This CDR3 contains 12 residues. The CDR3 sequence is CASSGGGGEQYF. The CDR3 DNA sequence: TGTGCCAGCAGCGGGGGAGGGGGCGAGCAGTACTTC.

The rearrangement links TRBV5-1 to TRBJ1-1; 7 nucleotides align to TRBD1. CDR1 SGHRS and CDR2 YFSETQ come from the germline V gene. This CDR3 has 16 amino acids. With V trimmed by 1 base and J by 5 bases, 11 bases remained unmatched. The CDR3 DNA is TGCGCCAGCAGCTTGAACCCGACAGGGTCGAGGACTGAAGCTTTCTTT. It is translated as CASSLNPTGSRTEAFF.

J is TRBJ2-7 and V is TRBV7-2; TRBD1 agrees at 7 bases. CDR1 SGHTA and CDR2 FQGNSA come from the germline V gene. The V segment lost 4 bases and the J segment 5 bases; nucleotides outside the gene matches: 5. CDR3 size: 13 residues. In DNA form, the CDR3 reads TGTGCCAGCAGCTCGCCCACAGGGGACGAGCAGTACTTC. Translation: CASSSPTGDEQYF.

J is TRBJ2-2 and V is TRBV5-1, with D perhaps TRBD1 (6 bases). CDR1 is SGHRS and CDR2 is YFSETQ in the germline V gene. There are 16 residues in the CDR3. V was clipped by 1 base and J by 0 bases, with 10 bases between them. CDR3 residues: CASSLPGGSNTGELFF. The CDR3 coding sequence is TGCGCCAGCAGCTTGCCTGGGGGCTCGAACACCGGGGAGCTGTTTTTT.

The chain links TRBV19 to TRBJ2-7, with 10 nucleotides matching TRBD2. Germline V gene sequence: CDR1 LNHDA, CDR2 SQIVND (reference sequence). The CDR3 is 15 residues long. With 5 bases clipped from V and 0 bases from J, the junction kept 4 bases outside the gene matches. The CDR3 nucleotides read TGTGCCAGTAGTCTAGCGGGAGAAAACTCCTACGAGCAGTACTTC. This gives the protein CASSLAGENSYEQYF.

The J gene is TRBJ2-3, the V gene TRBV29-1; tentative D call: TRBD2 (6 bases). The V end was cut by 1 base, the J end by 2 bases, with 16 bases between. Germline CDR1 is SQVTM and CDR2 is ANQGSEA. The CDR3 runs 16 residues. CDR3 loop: CSVEGGGFSVTDTQYF. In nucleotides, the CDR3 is TGCAGCGTTGAAGGGGGAGGATTTTCTGTCACAGATACGCAGTATTTT.

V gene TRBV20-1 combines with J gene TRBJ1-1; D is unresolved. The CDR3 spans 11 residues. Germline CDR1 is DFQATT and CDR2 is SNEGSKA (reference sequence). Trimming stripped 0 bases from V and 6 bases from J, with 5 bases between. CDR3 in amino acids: CSARDSAEAFF. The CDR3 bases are TGCAGTGCTAGAGATAGCGCTGAAGCTTTCTTT.

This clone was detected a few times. For the CDR3, the DNA is TGTGCCTGGAGCCTCGGGGAACTCTATGGCTACACCTTC. Translation gives CAWSLGELYGYTF. The V gene is TRBV30, the J gene TRBJ1-2; unclear D gene. The length of the CDR3 is 13 residues. V was pared by 3 bases and J by 4 bases, with 12 bases between. CDR1 GTSNPN and CDR2 SVGIG come from the germline V gene (reference sequence).

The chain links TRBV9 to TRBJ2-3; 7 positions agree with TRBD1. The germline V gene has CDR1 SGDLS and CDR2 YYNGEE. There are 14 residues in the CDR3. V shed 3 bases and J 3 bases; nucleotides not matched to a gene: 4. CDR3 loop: CASSATGRTDTQYF. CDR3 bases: TGTGCCAGCAGCGCGACAGGGCGGACAGATACGCAGTATTTT.

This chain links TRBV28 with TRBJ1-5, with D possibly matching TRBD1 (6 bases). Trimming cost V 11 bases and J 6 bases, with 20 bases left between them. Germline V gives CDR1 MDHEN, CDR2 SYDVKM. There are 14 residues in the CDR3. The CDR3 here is CASKAGAGIQPQHF. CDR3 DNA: TGTGCCTCCAAGGCGGGGGCGGGAATTCAGCCCCAGCATTTT.

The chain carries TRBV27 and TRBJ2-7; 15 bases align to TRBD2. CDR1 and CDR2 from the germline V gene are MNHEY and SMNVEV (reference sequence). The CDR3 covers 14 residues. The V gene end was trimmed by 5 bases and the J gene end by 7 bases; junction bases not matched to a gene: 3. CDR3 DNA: TGTGCCAGCAGTCTCGGGACTAGCGGGAGGGAGCAGTACTTC. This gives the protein CASSLGTSGREQYF.

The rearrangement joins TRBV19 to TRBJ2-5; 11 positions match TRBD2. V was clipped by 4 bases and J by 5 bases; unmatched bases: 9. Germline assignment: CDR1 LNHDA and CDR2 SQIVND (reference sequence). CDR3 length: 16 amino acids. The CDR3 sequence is CASSSSGRGAQETQYF. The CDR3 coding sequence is TGTGCCAGTAGTAGTAGCGGGAGGGGGGCCCAGGAGACCCAGTACTTC.

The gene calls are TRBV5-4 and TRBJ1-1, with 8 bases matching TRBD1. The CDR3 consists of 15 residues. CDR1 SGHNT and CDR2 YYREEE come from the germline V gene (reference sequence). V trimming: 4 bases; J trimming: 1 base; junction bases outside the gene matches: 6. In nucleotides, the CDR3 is TGTGCCAGCAGCCTGACAGGGGATGGGAACACTGAAGCTTTCTTT. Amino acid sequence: CASSLTGDGNTEAFF.

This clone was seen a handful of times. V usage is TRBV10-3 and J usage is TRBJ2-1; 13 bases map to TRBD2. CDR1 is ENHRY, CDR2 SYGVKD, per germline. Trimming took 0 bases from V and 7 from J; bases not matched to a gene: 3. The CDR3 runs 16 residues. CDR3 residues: CAISESKGLAGNEQFF. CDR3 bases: TGTGCCATCAGTGAGTCGAAGGGACTAGCGGGAAATGAGCAGTTCTTC.

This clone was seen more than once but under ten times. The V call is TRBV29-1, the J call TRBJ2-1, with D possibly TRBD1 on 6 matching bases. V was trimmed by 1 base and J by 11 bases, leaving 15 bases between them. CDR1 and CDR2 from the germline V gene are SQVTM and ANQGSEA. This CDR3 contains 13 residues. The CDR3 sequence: CSVEVRDTSKQFF. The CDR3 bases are TGCAGCGTTGAAGTCCGGGACACATCCAAGCAGTTCTTC.

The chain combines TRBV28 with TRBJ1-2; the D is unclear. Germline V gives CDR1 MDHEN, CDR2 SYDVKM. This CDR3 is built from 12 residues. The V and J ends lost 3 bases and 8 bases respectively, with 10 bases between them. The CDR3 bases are TGTGCCAGCAGTTTCCGTCGAGGGGGCTACACCTTC. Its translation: CASSFRRGGYTF.

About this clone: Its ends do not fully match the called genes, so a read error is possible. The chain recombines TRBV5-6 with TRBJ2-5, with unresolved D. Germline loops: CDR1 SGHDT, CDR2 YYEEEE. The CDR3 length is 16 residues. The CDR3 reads CASSLDPVGLQEAQYF. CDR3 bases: TGTGCCAGCAGCTTGGACCCGGTCGGCCTTCAAGAGGCCCAGTACTTC.

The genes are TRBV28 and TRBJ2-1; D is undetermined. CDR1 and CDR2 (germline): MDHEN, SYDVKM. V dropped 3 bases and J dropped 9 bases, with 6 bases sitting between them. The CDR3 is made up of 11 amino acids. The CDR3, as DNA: TGTGCCAGCAGTTTGTCCCGTGAGCAGTTCTTC. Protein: CASSLSREQFF.

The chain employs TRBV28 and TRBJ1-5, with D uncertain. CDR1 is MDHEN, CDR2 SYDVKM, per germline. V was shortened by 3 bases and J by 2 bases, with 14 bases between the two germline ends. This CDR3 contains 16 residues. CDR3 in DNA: TGTGCCAGCAGTTTTTTCGGAGGTGTAGGCAATCAGCCCCAGCATTTT. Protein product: CASSFFGGVGNQPQHF.

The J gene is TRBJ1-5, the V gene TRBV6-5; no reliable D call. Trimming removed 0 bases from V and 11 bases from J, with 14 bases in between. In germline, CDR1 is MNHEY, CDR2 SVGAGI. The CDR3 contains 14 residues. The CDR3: CASSYSRAPQAQHF. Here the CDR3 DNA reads TGTGCCAGCAGTTACTCGAGAGCCCCCCAGGCCCAGCATTTT.